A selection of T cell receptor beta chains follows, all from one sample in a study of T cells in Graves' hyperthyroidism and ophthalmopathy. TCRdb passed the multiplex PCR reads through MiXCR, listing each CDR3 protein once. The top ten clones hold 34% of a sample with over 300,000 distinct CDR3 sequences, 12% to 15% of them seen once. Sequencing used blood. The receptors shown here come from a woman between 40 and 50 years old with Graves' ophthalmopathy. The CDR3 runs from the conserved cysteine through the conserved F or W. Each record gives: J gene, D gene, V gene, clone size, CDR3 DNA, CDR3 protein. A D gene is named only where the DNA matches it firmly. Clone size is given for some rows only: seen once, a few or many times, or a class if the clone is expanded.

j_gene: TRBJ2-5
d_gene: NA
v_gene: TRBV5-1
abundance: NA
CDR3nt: TGCGCCAGCAGCTTGTTTATGTCCGGACCGCGAGAGACCCAGTACTTC
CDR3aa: CASSLFMSGPRETQYF

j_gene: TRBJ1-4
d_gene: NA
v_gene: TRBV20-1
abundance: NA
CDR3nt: TGCAGTGCTTGGGAGGCAGGGAATGAAAAACTGTTTTTT
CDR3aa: CSAWEAGNEKLFF

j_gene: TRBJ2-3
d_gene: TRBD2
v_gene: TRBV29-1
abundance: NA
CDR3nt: TGCAGCGTTGTTATTGGGGGGGGAGCAGATACGCAGTATTTT
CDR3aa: CSVVIGGGADTQYF

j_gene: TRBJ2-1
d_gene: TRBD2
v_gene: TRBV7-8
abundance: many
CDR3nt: TGTGCCAGCAGCCGGGACTATCCGTCCAATGAGCAGTTCTTC
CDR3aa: CASSRDYPSNEQFF

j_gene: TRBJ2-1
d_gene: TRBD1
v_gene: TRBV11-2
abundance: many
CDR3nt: TGTGCCAGCAGCTTACTTGGACAGGGGGCTGATGAGCAGTTCTTC
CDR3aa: CASSLLGQGADEQFF

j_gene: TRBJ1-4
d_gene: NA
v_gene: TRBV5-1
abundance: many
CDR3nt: TGCGCCAGCAGCTTAAGAAGTAATGAAAAACTGTTTTTT
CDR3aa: CASSLRSNEKLFF

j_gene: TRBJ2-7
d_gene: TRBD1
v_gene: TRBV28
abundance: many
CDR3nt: TGTGCCATTAAACGGACAGGGACAACCTACGAGCAGTACTTC
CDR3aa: CAIKRTGTTYEQYF

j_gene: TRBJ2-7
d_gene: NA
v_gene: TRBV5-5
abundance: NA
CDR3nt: TGTGCCAGCAGCTTGGCTCCCGGGTTCTACGAGCAGTACTTC
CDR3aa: CASSLAPGFYEQYF

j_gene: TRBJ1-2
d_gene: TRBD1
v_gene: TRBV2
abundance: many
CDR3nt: TGTGCCAGCAACACCGGGACAGGGTTGAATGGCTACACCTTC
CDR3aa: CASNTGTGLNGYTF

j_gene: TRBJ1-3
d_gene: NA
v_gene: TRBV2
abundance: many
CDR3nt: TGTGCCAGCAGCCGACAGACCACCTCTGGAAACACCATATATTTT
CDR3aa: CASSRQTTSGNTIYF

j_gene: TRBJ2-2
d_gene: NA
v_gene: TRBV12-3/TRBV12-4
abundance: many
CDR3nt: TGTGCCAGCAGCCCCGTATCGGGAACCGGGGAGCTGTTTTTT
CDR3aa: CASSPVSGTGELFF

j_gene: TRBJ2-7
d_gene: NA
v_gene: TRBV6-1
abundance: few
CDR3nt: TGTGCCAGCGCGGAGGGGGGGGTCTACGAGCAGTACTTC
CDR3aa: CASAEGGVYEQYF

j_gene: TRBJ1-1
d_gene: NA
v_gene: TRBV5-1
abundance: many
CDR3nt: TGTGCCAGCAGTTTAGGGACGGTGAACACTGAAGCTTTCTTT
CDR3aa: CASSLGTVNTEAFF

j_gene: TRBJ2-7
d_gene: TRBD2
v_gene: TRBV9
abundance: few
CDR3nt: TGTGCCAGCAGCGAAACCGGGACTAGCGTCTCCTACGAGCAGTACTTC
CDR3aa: CASSETGTSVSYEQYF

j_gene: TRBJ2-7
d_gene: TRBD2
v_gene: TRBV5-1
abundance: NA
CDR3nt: TGCGCCAGCAGCTCCGGGGGGGCCGTCTACGAGCAGTACTTC
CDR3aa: CASSSGGAVYEQYF

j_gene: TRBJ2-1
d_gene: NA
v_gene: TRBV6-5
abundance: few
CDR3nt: TGTGCCAGCAGTTACTCGACACCCACCTCCTACAATGAGCAGTTCTTC
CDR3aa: CASSYSTPTSYNEQFF

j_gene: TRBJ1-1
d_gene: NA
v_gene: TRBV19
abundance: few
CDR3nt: TGTGCCAGTAGTAACCGCGCCTTGGGGGGGCGGACTGAAGCTTTCTTT
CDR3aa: CASSNRALGGRTEAFF

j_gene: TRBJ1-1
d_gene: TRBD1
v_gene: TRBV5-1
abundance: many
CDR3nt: TGCGCCAGCAGCTCTGGACAGGGGGAAGCTTTCTTT
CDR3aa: CASSSGQGEAFF

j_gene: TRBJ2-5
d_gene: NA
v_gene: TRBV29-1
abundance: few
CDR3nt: TGCAGCGTTGAAGATCTTAGGGAGGAGACCCAGTACTTC
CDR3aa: CSVEDLREETQYF

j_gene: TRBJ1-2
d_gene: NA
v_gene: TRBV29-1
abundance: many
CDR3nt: TGCAGCGTTGCTGCCACTCTTAACTATGGCTACACCTTC
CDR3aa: CSVAATLNYGYTF

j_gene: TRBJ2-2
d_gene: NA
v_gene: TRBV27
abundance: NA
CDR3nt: TGTGCCAGCCGGTTCGCGAACACCGGGGAGCTGTTTTTT
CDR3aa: CASRFANTGELFF

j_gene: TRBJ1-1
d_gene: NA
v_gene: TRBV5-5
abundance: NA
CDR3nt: TGTGCCAGCAGCCCCGTTGGGATACAGGGAAACACTGAAGCTATCTTT
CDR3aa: CASSPVGIQGNTEAIF

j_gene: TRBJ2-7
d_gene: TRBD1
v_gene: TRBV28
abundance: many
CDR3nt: TGTGCCAGCAGTTCCCACGGGACAGCCGCGTACGAGCAGTACTTC
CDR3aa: CASSSHGTAAYEQYF